This T cell receptor (beta chain) originates from a study of T cell responses to AZD1222 COVID-19 vaccine. V was shortened by 2 bases and J by 4 bases, with 17 bases between the two germline ends. This CDR3 is built from 17 residues. In germline, CDR1 is KGHSH, CDR2 LQKENI. Broader study findings: Repertoire collection took place solely once the T cell response had peaked. The number of AZD1222 recipients seropositive at baseline was only five or six.

Here immunoSEQ multiplex PCR was the method, and the copy in TCRdb shows in-frame clones only, minus some. The sample shows 99,000 or so clones, 89% of them seen only once. With regard to this clone: The antigen remains unidentified.

This sequence was found in an adult who received the AZD1222 COVID-19 vaccine. The input for sequencing was peripheral blood, taken 28 days after the second AZD1222 dose. The genes are TRBV18 and TRBJ2-2; tentatively, D is TRBD1 (6 bases). The CDR3 region has the DNA TGTGCCAGCTCACCAGTAGACAGGACCTTGACCACCGGGGAGCTGTTTTTT. It yields the protein CASSPVDRTLTTGELFF.